This paragraph covers one T cell receptor (beta chain) sequence. V gave up 6 bases and J gave up 5 bases, with 14 bases separating them. Germline CDR1 and CDR2: MNHEY and SVGAGI. The CDR3 is made up of 14 amino acids. These data belong to a study of blood T cell repertoires in COVID-19. For the study at large: Donors in the United States, Italy and Spain gave samples during acute or convalescent COVID-19. In each case, the material was cDNA or gDNA derived from T cells, B-cell-depleted T cells, or PBMCs.

Original processing notes: Nucleated cell counts were estimated from reference gene primer amplification. Libraries were prepared by immunoSEQ multiplex PCR; TCRdb keeps only in-frame clonotypes and omits some of them. V, J and clone size are taken as reported in that table, and D and trimming were inferred from the DNA itself. The sample carries some 180,000 clones, approximately 80% recorded once. The sequenced material came from peripheral blood. This TCR was recovered from a middle-aged woman with COVID-19, enrolled during active disease. The V call is TRBV6-5, the J call TRBJ2-1, with D possibly matching TRBD1 (5 bases). The CDR3 protein is CASRPRQRHNEQFF. The CDR3 DNA is TGTGCCAGCAGACCCCGACAGCGACACAATGAGCAGTTCTTC.